This entry concerns a single TCR beta chain. Its antigen is not identified. This sample was included in a study of CXCR3-negative and CXCR3-positive naive CD8 T cells. The CDR3 length is 16 residues. Looked up from germline, CDR1 is SGHDN and CDR2 is FVKESK. Notes on the study in general: The study found that naive CXCR3-negative and CXCR3-positive cells shared TRBV-TRBJ usage, while memory cells differed. CXCR3-positive naive cells had more hydrophobic TRB CDR3s than CXCR3-negative naive cells. Sequencing showed both naive subsets with comparably high diversity, and memory CD8+ cells much lower. For the naive subsets, surface CD5 was similar, and TCR strength was inferred from TRB CDR3 properties.

It was by 5' RACE with UMI labels that the TRB cDNA libraries were prepared. After re-calling the 5' RACE reads, TCRdb lists one entry per CDR3 protein, DNA absent. Its table lists about 120,000 distinct CDR3 sequences. The sequenced sample was naive CXCR3+ CD8+ T cells from blood. The subset: CD45RO-CCR7+CD27+CD95- naive CD8+ T cells expressing CXCR3 (TNR3+). The chain combines TRBV14 with TRBJ2-7; TCRdb designates TRBD1, a call that cannot be tested without DNA. This TCR derives from a human donor in good health. Some clones in this sample may be carry-over from other donors' samples. The CDR3 reads CASSQDRQGVYYEQYF.